The next 3 T cell receptor beta chains were all read from a single sample in a study of regulatory T cells in long-lasting Graves disease. For TCR beta, libraries came from iRepertoire HTBI primers and Arm-PCR of CDR3 regions. In TCRdb, the multiplex PCR reads were re-called with MiXCR into one record per CDR3 protein. This sample has roughly 500,000 distinct CDR3 sequences; about 20% occur once, and the top ten carry approximately 7.8%. Documented time point: persistent/refractory GD, antithyroid drugs over 5 years with positive TRAb. Scientists built the TCR library using RNA that was extracted from PBMCs. The specimen comprised peripheral blood mononuclear cells (PBMCs), sampled when the disease was refractory, from a patient treated with antithyroid drugs. Every receptor here comes from a female donor with Graves disease.

This clonotype was picked up many times. As DNA, the CDR3 is TGTGCCAGCAGTTTAGACAGGATCGAGAACACTGAAGCTTTCTTT. Translated: CASSLDRIENTEAFF. The chain couples TRBV28 to TRBJ1-1; D may be TRBD1 (6 bases). The CDR3 has 15 amino acids. V dropped 2 bases and J dropped 1 base, with 11 bases sitting between them. Germline V gives CDR1 MDHEN, CDR2 SYDVKM.

Concerning this clonotype: This may come from a read error, since a much larger clone is one base off. The CDR3 DNA reads as TGTGCCAGCAGTTTGGGGGGGACAGGGGCCCCCGTGGAGCAGTACTTC. Translation gives CASSLGGTGAPVEQYF. This chain connects TRBV6-4 to TRBJ2-7; the match to TRBD1 covers 10 bases. Germline trimming cut 5 bases from V and 7 bases from J; bases unmatched to any gene: 14. Germline CDR1 MRHNA, CDR2 SNTAGT. This CDR3 comprises 16 residues.

The rearrangement links TRBV15 to TRBJ2-1; D is unclear. The CDR3 is made up of 15 amino acids. CDR1 is LNHNV, CDR2 YYDKDF, per germline (reference sequence). Between the trimmed V and J ends, which lost 5 bases and 3 bases, there was a span of 14 bases. CDR3 amino acids: CATSQERGLYNEQFF. CDR3 nucleotide sequence: TGTGCCACCAGCCAAGAACGTGGGCTCTACAATGAGCAGTTCTTC.